A selection of T cell receptor beta chains follows, all from one sample in a study of shared clonotypes between healthy human individuals. The table came from immunoSEQ multiplex PCR; TCRdb's copy has only in-frame clones and leaves some out. The sample yields about 2,100,000 clones, approximately 94% seen once. Material: naive CD8+ T cells from PBMCs. The receptors shown here come from a man aged 18 to 30 in good health. Some clones in this sample may be carry-over from other donors' samples. CDR3s include the opening cysteine and the closing phenylalanine or tryptophan. A D gene is named only where the DNA matches it firmly. A row's size may be missing; if present it is once, few, many or a size class.

NA	TRBV9	TRBJ2-7	NA	CASSATDSPPYEQYF	TGTGCCAGCAGTGCTACTGACAGTCCCCCCTACGAGCAGTACTTC
TRBD2	TRBV7-3	TRBJ2-1	NA	CASSLGLDNEQFF	TGTGCCAGCAGCCTCGGACTAGATAATGAGCAGTTCTTC
TRBD2	TRBV19	TRBJ2-7	NA	CASSILAGGAYEQYF	TGTGCCAGTAGTATTCTAGCGGGAGGGGCCTACGAGCAGTACTTC
NA	TRBV9	TRBJ2-7	NA	CASSVGQGGYEQYF	TGTGCCAGCAGCGTCGGGCAGGGGGGCTACGAGCAGTACTTC
TRBD2	TRBV10-3	TRBJ2-1	NA	CAISVVTSGSIEQFF	TGTGCCATCAGTGTCGTCACTAGCGGGAGTATTGAGCAGTTCTTC
NA	TRBV29-1	TRBJ2-2	NA	CSSLGGPTGELFF	TGCAGCAGCCTAGGGGGGCCCACCGGGGAGCTGTTTTTT
NA	TRBV11-3	TRBJ2-1	once	CASSLGGRRGPTYNEQFF	TGTGCCAGCAGCTTAGGGGGGCGCCGGGGGCCAACCTACAATGAGCAGTTCTTC
NA	TRBV5-1	TRBJ1-1	NA	CASSPSPGYTEAFF	TGCGCCAGCAGCCCCTCCCCCGGCTACACTGAAGCTTTCTTT
NA	TRBV21-1	TRBJ1-1	NA	CASSKREDTEAFF	TGTGCCAGCAGCAAACGGGAGGACACTGAAGCTTTCTTT
NA	TRBV7-3	TRBJ2-2	once	CASSPRGSENTGELFF	TGTGCCAGCAGCCCTCGGGGTAGCGAGAACACCGGGGAGCTGTTTTTT
TRBD2	TRBV28	TRBJ2-1	NA	CASSLGDYPTHNEQFF	TGTGCCAGCAGTTTAGGGGACTACCCTACCCACAATGAGCAGTTCTTC
TRBD2	TRBV4-3	TRBJ2-5	NA	CASSKGLGIGRLQETQYF	TGCGCCAGCAGCAAGGGCCTGGGGATCGGGAGGCTACAAGAGACCCAGTACTTC
NA	TRBV4-3	TRBJ1-2	NA	CASSQEPAQLANYGYTF	TGCGCCAGCAGCCAAGAGCCTGCTCAACTAGCTAACTATGGCTACACCTTC
NA	TRBV28	TRBJ1-3	NA	CASSLFPGEGSGNTIYF	TGTGCCAGCAGTTTATTCCCAGGGGAGGGCTCTGGAAACACCATATATTTT
NA	TRBV28	TRBJ1-2	NA	CASSSLPPNEFYYGYTF	TGTGCCAGCAGTTCCCTCCCCCCCAACGAGTTTTACTATGGCTACACCTTC
TRBD1	TRBV27	TRBJ1-1	NA	CASSPRQGTEAFF	TGTGCCAGCAGTCCGCGACAGGGGACTGAAGCTTTCTTT
NA	TRBV11-2	TRBJ2-1	once	CASSLDPDSYNEQFF	TGTGCCAGCAGCTTAGACCCAGACAGCTACAATGAGCAGTTCTTC
NA	TRBV2	TRBJ1-3	NA	CASSDRIGPDTIYF	TGTGCCAGCTCCGACAGGATTGGTCCCGACACCATATATTTT
NA	TRBV5-5	TRBJ2-7	once	CASSSRDTSYEQYF	TGTGCCAGCAGCTCTAGGGACACCTCCTACGAGCAGTACTTC
NA	TRBV21-1	TRBJ1-5	NA	CASSTWCSNQPQHF	TGTGCCAGCAGCACTTGGTGTAGCAATCAGCCCCAGCATTTT
TRBD1	TRBV2	TRBJ1-2	once	CARKTGLWYTF	TGTGCCAGGAAGACAGGGCTGTGGTACACCTTC